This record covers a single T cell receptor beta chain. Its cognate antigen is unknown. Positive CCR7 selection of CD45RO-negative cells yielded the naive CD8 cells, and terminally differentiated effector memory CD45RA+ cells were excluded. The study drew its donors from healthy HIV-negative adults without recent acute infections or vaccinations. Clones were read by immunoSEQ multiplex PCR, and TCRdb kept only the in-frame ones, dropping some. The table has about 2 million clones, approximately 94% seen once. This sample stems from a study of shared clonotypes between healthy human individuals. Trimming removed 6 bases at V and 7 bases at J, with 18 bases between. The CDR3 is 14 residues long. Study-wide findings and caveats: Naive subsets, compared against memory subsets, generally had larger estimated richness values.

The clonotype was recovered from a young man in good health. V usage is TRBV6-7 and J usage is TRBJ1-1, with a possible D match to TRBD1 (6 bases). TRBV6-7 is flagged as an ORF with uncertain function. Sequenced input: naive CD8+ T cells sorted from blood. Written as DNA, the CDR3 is TGTGCCAGCAGGAGCGACAGGAAAATCGATGAAGCTTTCTTT. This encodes CASRSDRKIDEAFF.